This TCR beta chain was retrieved from a study of spatial heterogeneity in lung cancer. On the study more broadly: Detection of beta-chain sequences consistently exceeded that of alpha-chain sequences. In raw reads, more than 9.5 appearances on average were recorded for each unique TCR and UMI combination. Regarding the study as a whole: TCRs found ubiquitously expanded in tumor appeared in blood more at resection than at follow-up.

This CDR3 is 15 amino acids long. The germline CDR1 and CDR2 sequences are SQVTM and ANQGSEA. With 7 bases clipped from V and 5 bases from J, the junction kept 10 bases outside the gene matches. Time point in this sample: sample taken at primary tumor resection. The study sequenced unsorted whole RNA from tumor, nontumor lung or frozen PBMC. Donors were around 70 untreated early-stage non-small cell lung cancer patients. This clonotype was seen ten or more times. What it binds is unknown. TCRdb independently ran MiXCR on the 5' RACE reads; one entry per CDR3 protein. The table has 40,000 to 45,000 distinct CDR3 sequences, approximately 13% seen once.

V and J are TRBV29-1 and TRBJ2-7; 14 bases match TRBD2. The starting material was PBMCs, obtained at surgery. This receptor was taken from a male donor with early-stage non-small cell lung cancer. The CDR3 reads CSARLAGGAFHEQYF. Here the CDR3 DNA reads TGCAGCGCCCGACTAGCGGGAGGGGCGTTCCACGAGCAGTACTTC.